These 6 T cell receptor beta chains were all obtained from the same sample, sequenced in a study of T-cell memory formation after mild COVID-19. TCRdb itself ran the 5' RACE reads through MiXCR, one entry per CDR3 protein. The repertoire holds around 300,000 distinct CDR3 sequences, with roughly an eighth as singletons. What was sequenced was PBMCs or a T cell subset sorted from them (not recorded which). These receptors came from a man younger than 35 who had mild COVID-19 (a few samples of this study predate the infection). Cell type and time point are not known.

The V and J genes are TRBV18 and TRBJ2-7; D is unresolved. Trimming shortened V by 0 bases and J by 5 bases, and 5 bases separated the two germline ends. The germline gives CDR1 KGHSH, CDR2 LQKENI. This CDR3 region has 12 residues. In DNA form, the CDR3 reads TGTGCCAGCTCACCACCTTCAAACGAGCAGTACTTC. Residues: CASSPPSNEQYF.

The chain couples TRBV12-3 or TRBV12-4 to TRBJ2-5; D gene ambiguous. The CDR3 runs to 11 residues. V was clipped by 10 bases and J by 4 bases, with 10 bases between them. CDR3 residues: CATLVRETQYF. For the CDR3, the DNA is TGTGCCACTTTGGTGAGAGAGACCCAGTACTTC.

This clonotype was seen more than once but under ten times. This rearrangement joins TRBV12-3 or TRBV12-4 to TRBJ2-7; TRBD1 matches at 7 bases. Trimming took 6 bases from V and 0 from J; bases not matched to a gene: 8. CDR3 length: 15 amino acids. This CDR3 is CASSKDRYSSYEQYF. The CDR3, as DNA: TGTGCCAGCAGCAAGGACAGGTACAGCTCCTACGAGCAGTACTTC.

This clonotype came up a few times. This chain connects TRBV7-8 to TRBJ2-2; TRBD1 is a possible D gene (5 bases). Deletions cut 5 bases from V and 2 bases from J, with 12 bases between. CDR1 and CDR2 from the germline V gene are SGHVS and FQNEAQ. The CDR3 loop spans 15 amino acids. In DNA, the CDR3 is TGTGCCAGCAGCGCGTCGACAGCCAACACCGGGGAGCTGTTTTTT. Amino acids: CASSASTANTGELFF.

V is TRBV4-1 and J is TRBJ1-2; 8 positions agree with TRBD1. The ends lost 3 bases at V and 4 bases at J; junction bases unmatched: 10. In germline, CDR1 is MGHRA, CDR2 YSYEKL. CDR3 length equals 16 residues. DNA of the CDR3: TGCGCCAGCAGCCACCCCGGACAGGGTCCTACCTATGGCTACACCTTC. Encoded protein: CASSHPGQGPTYGYTF.

In its sample, this clonotype was seen a few times. The chain joins TRBV7-9 to TRBJ2-7; D may be TRBD2 (7 bases). Trimming took off 1 base at V and 6 bases at J, with 13 bases between the two ends. The CDR3 loop spans 14 amino acids. From germline, CDR1 is SEHNR and CDR2 FQNEAQ (reference sequence). DNA of the CDR3: TGTGCCAGCAGCTTAGAGTCGGGGGGCAGCGAGCAGTACGTC. Protein sequence: CASSLESGGSEQYV.